This TCR beta chain was recovered during a study of PD-1 blockade in mismatch repair-deficient tumors. Study at large: Patients had about eleven mismatch repair-deficient cancer types and were previously treated and progressing.

Assay: immunoSEQ multiplex PCR; the TCRdb copy retains only in-frame clones and omits some. Found here are around 50,000 clones, more than 75% of them singletons; the top ten hold 3% to 3.5%. The CDR3 length is 16 residues. The germline V gene has CDR1 MGHRA and CDR2 YSYEKL. After removal of 1 base from V and 5 bases from J, the junction contained 8 bases not matched to a gene. All patients were mismatch repair deficient, assessed by either PCR or immunohistochemistry. TCRs were sequenced from a few patients responding to pembrolizumab. Notes on this clone: Its antigen remains unidentified.

The study, taken as a whole, reports: Tumor-resident clones, often absent from pretreatment blood, expanded after pembrolizumab and then contracted.

The rearrangement uses TRBV4-1 and TRBJ2-1; 7 bases are shared with TRBD1. This specimen consisted of peripheral blood, obtained 4 weeks after starting pembrolizumab. This clonotype was obtained from an adult with mismatch repair-deficient cancer. Here the CDR3 reads CASSQVSGQTNNEQFF. CDR3 DNA sequence: TGCGCCAGCAGCCAAGTTTCGGGACAGACGAACAATGAGCAGTTCTTC.